Below are 24 T cell receptor beta chains sequenced from a single sample in a study of metastatic and nonmetastatic thyroid tumors. Every patient was untreated before thyroid surgery. TCRdb re-called clones from the PCR reads using MiXCR. The sample includes about 41,000 clones, approximately 24% of them seen just once. Sequencing was performed on tumor tissue. These receptors were obtained from a female donor with papillary thyroid cancer or a benign thyroid nodule (not recorded which). Some clones in this sample may be carry-over from other donors' samples.

The genes are TRBV5-1 and TRBJ1-2; unclear D gene. This CDR3 comprises 15 residues. Germline lookup yields CDR1 SGHRS and CDR2 YFSETQ. Trimming shortened V by 1 base and J by 4 bases, and 14 bases separated the two germline ends. DNA of the CDR3: TGCGCCAGCAGCTTGTTCTCGGCAGGAGGCTATGGCTACACCTTC. It translates to CASSLFSAGGYGYTF.

This clone has a handful of counts. The chain is built from TRBV6-1 and TRBJ1-1, with a tentative D call TRBD1 (5 bases). Germline V lookup: CDR1 MNHNS, CDR2 SASEGT. The V gene lost 6 bases and the J gene lost 11 bases, with 19 bases spanning the gap. The CDR3 is 13 amino acids. The CDR3 is CASSLSQGFNAFF. The DNA for the CDR3 is TGTGCCAGCAGCCTATCTCAGGGCTTTAACGCTTTCTTT.

This clone has a handful of counts. This chain uses TRBV2 with TRBJ1-5; maybe TRBD1 (5 bases). The CDR3 is 13 amino acids. Trimming took off 6 bases at V and 7 bases at J, with 13 bases between the two ends. CDR1 is SNHLY, CDR2 FYNNEI, per germline. This chain's CDR3 is CASRARGEQPQHF. The CDR3 bases are TGTGCCAGCAGGGCGAGGGGCGAGCAGCCCCAGCATTTT.

As regards this clone: A clone one base away is much larger, so this may be a read error. Other DNA variants within this sample encode the same CDR3. The V and J genes are TRBV29-1 and TRBJ2-3; 8 bases line up with TRBD2. This CDR3 comprises 15 residues. With 5 bases clipped from V and 5 bases from J, the junction kept 12 bases outside the gene matches. The germline V gene encodes CDR1 SQVTM and CDR2 ANQGSEA. This CDR3 reads CSVPGGEGLGDTQYF. The CDR3 bases are TGCAGCGTTCCGGGGGGGGAGGGACTTGGAGATACGCAGTATTTT.

J is TRBJ2-7 and V is TRBV6-1; D is possibly TRBD1 (6 bases). The CDR3 loop spans 15 amino acids. Germline V CDR1 and CDR2: MNHNS, SASEGT. V was pared by 3 bases and J by 5 bases, with 17 bases between. DNA of the CDR3: TGTGCCAGCAGTGACGGGGCAGGGGCTAGCCACGAGCAGTACTTC. Translation gives CASSDGAGASHEQYF.

This clone was seen a few times. This chain joins TRBV20-1 and TRBJ2-7; 8 nucleotides agree with TRBD2. V lost 2 bases and J lost 2; bases outside the gene matches: 5. This CDR3 has 14 amino acids. Germline CDR1 is DFQATT and CDR2 is SNEGSKA (reference sequence). The DNA of the CDR3 is TGCAGTGCTAGACGCGCGGGAGGAGCCTACGAGCAGTACTTC. Amino acids: CSARRAGGAYEQYF.

This clone was found a few times. The V gene is TRBV20-1, the J gene TRBJ1-2, with D uncertain. Trimming took off 4 bases at V and 4 bases at J, with 10 bases between the two ends. The V gene's germline CDR1 is DFQATT and CDR2 SNEGSKA (reference sequence). The CDR3 loop spans 12 amino acids. CDR3 residues: CSAKETIYGYTF. Written as DNA, the CDR3 is TGCAGTGCTAAGGAAACAATCTATGGCTACACCTTC.

In this sample, this clone turned up many times. Being one base from a much bigger clone, this may be a read error. This same CDR3 is encoded by further DNA sequences in the sample. The rearrangement joins TRBV11-2 to TRBJ1-2; unclear D gene. The CDR3 runs to 13 residues. From germline, CDR1 is SGHAT and CDR2 FQNNGV. The CDR3 DNA follows: TGCGCCAGCAGCTTACACGGTAACTATGGCTACACCTTC. It yields the protein CASSLHGNYGYTF.

Note on this clone: One end of the junction is discordant with germline, which a read error may explain. This sequence joins TRBV2 and TRBJ2-1; no clear D. This CDR3 has 12 amino acids. Germline V gene lookup returns CDR1 SNHLY and CDR2 FYNNEI. The CDR3 loop reads CASATGANDQFF. The CDR3 region has the DNA TGTGCCAGCGCAACGGGTGCAAATGATCAGTTCTTC.

The gene calls are TRBV28 and TRBJ1-1, with unresolved D. CDR1 MDHEN and CDR2 SYDVKM come from the germline V gene. V lost 4 bases and J lost 0, with 15 bases in between. There are 16 residues in the CDR3. The CDR3 protein is CASSYKRRAMNTEAFF. In DNA, the CDR3 is TGTGCCAGCAGTTATAAGAGGAGGGCAATGAACACTGAAGCTTTCTTT.

There are a few counts of this clone. The chain carries TRBV7-9 and TRBJ2-7; D ambiguous. The CDR3 extends over 12 amino acids. The germline CDR1 and CDR2 sequences are SEHNR and FQNEAQ (reference sequence). The V end lost 5 bases, the J end lost 5 bases, and 10 bases lay between the germline ends. In DNA form, the CDR3 reads TGTGCCAGCAGCCTCGAGATCCACGAGCAGTACTTC. Translating gives CASSLEIHEQYF. The variable domain in full, with the rest retrieved from reference TRBV7-9 and TRBJ2-7, is DTGVSQNPRHKITKRGQNVTFRCDPISEHNRLYWYRQTLGQGPEFLTYFQNEAQLEKSRLLSDRFSAERPKGSFSTLEIQRTEQGDSAMYLCASSLEIHEQYFGPGTRLTVT.

This clone has only one observation. This chain links TRBV9 with TRBJ2-7; no reliable D call. The ends were cut back, 0 bases at V and 3 bases at J, with 13 bases in the middle. Germline assignment: CDR1 SGDLS and CDR2 YYNGEE. The CDR3 covers 15 residues. The CDR3 loop reads CASSVGEERYYEQYF. As DNA, the CDR3 is TGTGCCAGCAGCGTAGGGGAAGAAAGGTACTACGAGCAGTACTTC.

This clone has only a few counts. The V and J genes are TRBV20-1 and TRBJ1-5, with a possible D match to TRBD1 (5 bases). The germline V and J ends were trimmed by 3 bases and 9 bases, with 15 bases remaining between them. The length of the CDR3 is 13 residues. Germline V gene lookup returns CDR1 DFQATT and CDR2 SNEGSKA (reference sequence). The CDR3 region is CSASLRDLGPQHF. For the CDR3, the DNA is TGCAGTGCTAGCTTAAGGGACCTTGGGCCCCAGCATTTT.

This clone was seen ten or more times. The same CDR3 is also encoded by other DNA sequences in this sample. The chain joins TRBV20-1 to TRBJ2-7, with unresolved D. The CDR3 totals 14 residues. Germline V gene data show CDR1 as DFQATT and CDR2 as SNEGSKA (reference sequence). V lost 0 bases, J lost 1 base, and 10 bases lay in between. CDR3 loop: CSARDSQRSYEQYF. The CDR3 DNA reads TGCAGTGCTAGAGATAGTCAAAGATCCTACGAGCAGTACTTC.

In its sample, this clone was seen a few times. The rearrangement links TRBV19 to TRBJ1-2; 9 positions match TRBD1. The CDR3 spans 14 residues. V lost 6 bases and J lost 8; bases outside the gene matches: 10. The germline gives CDR1 LNHDA, CDR2 SQIVND (reference sequence). The CDR3 loop reads CASRTGTGIGGYTF. CDR3 nucleotide sequence: TGTGCCAGTAGGACCGGGACAGGGATTGGAGGCTACACCTTC.

This clone was counted a few times. The CDR3 reads CASSLRGGQSYSGANVLTF. CDR3 DNA sequence: TGCGCCAGCAGCTTGCGTGGGGGACAATCCTACTCTGGGGCCAACGTCCTGACTTTC. This chain connects TRBV5-1 to TRBJ2-6, with D possibly TRBD1 on 6 matching bases. The CDR3 loop spans 19 amino acids. Trimming took off 1 base at V and 0 bases at J, with 17 bases between the two ends. Germline lookup yields CDR1 SGHRS and CDR2 YFSETQ.

This clone was detected only a few times. At one end the junction does not follow the germline gene, possibly because of a read error. The chain has TRBV12-3 or TRBV12-4 and TRBJ2-6; D might be TRBD1 (6 bases). The CDR3 length is 13 residues. CDR3 nucleotide sequence: TGTGCCAGCGGGAGCTCTGGGGACAACGTCCCGACTTTC. Its protein is CASGSSGDNVPTF.

The rearrangement uses TRBV12-3 or TRBV12-4 and TRBJ2-3, with unresolved D. This CDR3 region has 14 residues. V lost 2 bases and J 4 bases, leaving 10 bases between the germline ends. CDR3 loop: CASSLWQTPDTQYF. The CDR3 DNA follows: TGTGCCAGCAGTTTATGGCAGACCCCAGATACGCAGTATTTT.

This clone was seen at least ten times. The V and J genes are TRBV28 and TRBJ1-4, with TRBD1 matching over 9 bases. This CDR3 spans 15 amino acids. The germline gives CDR1 MDHEN, CDR2 SYDVKM. The V and J ends lost 3 bases and 3 bases, in that order; junction bases with no gene match: 2. The CDR3 DNA reads as TGTGCCAGCAGTTTGGGACAGGGTGCTAATGAAAAACTGTTTTTT. It encodes CASSLGQGANEKLFF.

The sample holds many counts of this clone. The chain links TRBV4-1 to TRBJ2-3, with 9 bases fitting TRBD1. Trimming at V came to 2 bases and at J to 4 bases, leaving 4 bases not matched to a gene. Germline V gives CDR1 MGHRA, CDR2 YSYEKL. CDR3 size: 15 residues. CDR3 coding DNA: TGCGCCAGCAGCCAATCCGGACAGGGGTCAGATACGCAGTATTTT. This encodes CASSQSGQGSDTQYF.

This clone was seen repeatedly, ten times or more. The rearrangement links TRBV7-9 to TRBJ1-4, with TRBD1 matching over 9 bases. The germline V gene encodes CDR1 SEHNR and CDR2 FQNEAQ (reference sequence). The CDR3 is 15 residues long. The trim removed 5 bases at V and 7 bases at J, leaving 8 bases unmatched. The CDR3 spells CASSHKGTGSEKLFF. CDR3 DNA: TGTGCCAGCAGCCATAAGGGGACAGGGAGTGAAAAACTGTTTTTT.

This clone was counted at least ten times. This chain joins TRBV2 and TRBJ2-7, with D maybe TRBD1 (6 bases). V was trimmed by 8 bases and J by 5 bases, leaving 16 bases between them. Germline V CDR1 and CDR2: SNHLY, FYNNEI. The CDR3 length is 13 residues. CDR3 nucleotide sequence: TGTGCCAGCGAAGGCGGCAGGGGAAACGAGCAGTACTTC. Encoded protein: CASEGGRGNEQYF. The whole variable domain, remainder taken from reference TRBV2 and TRBJ2-7, is EPEVTQTPSHQVTQMGQEVILRCVPISNHLYFYWYRQILGQKVEFLVSFYNNEISEKSEIFDDQFSVERPDGSNFTLKIRSTKLEDSAMYFCASEGGRGNEQYFGPGTRLTVT.

The chain joins TRBV7-9 to TRBJ2-7; possibly TRBD1 for D (6 bases). CDR1 is SEHNR and CDR2 is FQNEAQ in the germline V gene (reference sequence). V was cut by 5 bases and J by 3 bases, with 8 bases left in between. The CDR3 spans 12 residues. As DNA, the CDR3 is TGTGCCAGCAGCACGGACAGCTACGAGCAGTACTTC. It encodes CASSTDSYEQYF.

This clone was seen a few times. V gene TRBV10-3 combines with J gene TRBJ2-3, with a weak D call TRBD1 (5 bases). The germline gives CDR1 ENHRY, CDR2 SYGVKD. The CDR3 consists of 17 residues. Trimming took 2 bases from V and 6 from J, leaving 21 bases between them. The CDR3 DNA is TGTGCCATCAGTGAGGACGTGGGCCAGGGTTCATGGGATACGCAGTATTTT. This translates into CAISEDVGQGSWDTQYF.